This T cell receptor beta chain is drawn from a study of blood T cell repertoires in COVID-19. Study in general: The cDNA or gDNA used as material had been derived from T cells, B-cell-depleted T cells, or PBMCs.

Here immunoSEQ multiplex PCR was the method, and the copy in TCRdb shows in-frame clones only, minus some. The repertoire holds about 220,000 clones, with over 75% as singletons. Germline V lookup: CDR1 KGHSH, CDR2 LQKENI. The CDR3 loop spans 17 amino acids. The ends were cut back, 3 bases at V and 0 bases at J, with 15 bases in the middle. The table lists this clone with a count of one. The clonotype comes from a woman aged 18-29 years in a cohort exposed to, infected with or recovered from COVID-19 (not recorded which). The V call is TRBV18, the J call TRBJ1-3, with D perhaps TRBD1 (5 bases). Material for sequencing was PBMCs or T cells enriched from blood (not recorded which). The CDR3 loop reads CASSPFRGLDSGNTIYF. The CDR3 bases are TGTGCCAGCTCACCCTTCCGGGGACTCGACTCTGGAAACACCATATATTTT.